Listed below are T cell receptor beta chains from one sample, sequenced in a study of blood T cell repertoires in COVID-19. Profiled with immunoSEQ multiplex PCR; TCRdb holds only in-frame clones, not every one. The sample gives fewer than 130,000 clones, over 75% of which show up once; about 30% is in the top ten. Sequenced input: peripheral blood. The receptors were gathered from a woman older than 75 with acute or convalescent COVID-19. Each CDR3 is given with its conserved first and last residue. D genes are given only for firm matches. Expanded clones are given a class, and other clones once, few, many or no size at all.

clone size: .; J gene: TRBJ1-5; D gene: .; V gene: TRBV6-2/TRBV6-3; CDR3 protein: CASSNAVSNQPQHF; CDR3 DNA: TGTGCCAGCAGTAACGCAGTTAGCAATCAGCCCCAGCATTTT
clone size: .; J gene: TRBJ2-7; D gene: .; V gene: TRBV10-2; CDR3 protein: CASRSTSTSYEQYF; CDR3 DNA: TGCGCCAGCAGATCAACTTCTACCTCCTACGAGCAGTACTTC
clone size: .; J gene: TRBJ2-7; D gene: .; V gene: TRBV19; CDR3 protein: CASSTLTAYEQYF; CDR3 DNA: TGTGCCAGTAGTACCCTGACAGCCTACGAGCAGTACTTC
clone size: .; J gene: TRBJ2-1; D gene: .; V gene: TRBV28; CDR3 protein: CASSQGGWSYNEQFF; CDR3 DNA: TGTGCCAGCAGCCAGGGGGGCTGGTCCTACAATGAGCAGTTCTTC
clone size: .; J gene: TRBJ1-1; D gene: .; V gene: TRBV20-1; CDR3 protein: CSASGRGSMGTEAFF; CDR3 DNA: TGCAGTGCTAGTGGGCGAGGTTCTATGGGCACTGAAGCTTTCTTT
clone size: .; J gene: TRBJ1-2; D gene: .; V gene: TRBV2; CDR3 protein: CASSQGNYGYTF; CDR3 DNA: TGTGCCAGCAGTCAGGGTAACTATGGCTACACCTTC
clone size: .; J gene: TRBJ2-5; D gene: .; V gene: TRBV5-1; CDR3 protein: CASSLDGSGVVETQYF; CDR3 DNA: TGCGCCAGCAGCTTGGACGGATCGGGGGTGGTCGAGACCCAGTACTTC
clone size: .; J gene: TRBJ2-2; D gene: TRBD2; V gene: TRBV27; CDR3 protein: CASRRGVYTGELFF; CDR3 DNA: TGTGCCAGCAGGCGGGGGGTTTACACCGGGGAGCTGTTTTTT
clone size: .; J gene: TRBJ1-3; D gene: .; V gene: TRBV19; CDR3 protein: CASSMIGLGNTIYF; CDR3 DNA: TGTGCCAGTAGTATGATTGGGCTTGGAAACACCATATATTTT
clone size: .; J gene: TRBJ2-2; D gene: .; V gene: TRBV6-2/TRBV6-3; CDR3 protein: CASSLSRNANTGELFF; CDR3 DNA: TGTGCCAGCAGTTTATCCAGGAACGCGAACACCGGGGAGCTGTTTTTT
clone size: once; J gene: TRBJ2-6; D gene: .; V gene: TRBV28; CDR3 protein: CASTDSSGANVLTF; CDR3 DNA: TGTGCCAGCACGGACAGCTCTGGGGCCAACGTCCTGACTTTC
clone size: .; J gene: TRBJ1-5; D gene: .; V gene: TRBV19; CDR3 protein: CASRLRGEGMNQPQHF; CDR3 DNA: TGTGCCTCCCGACTTCGGGGGGAGGGAATGAATCAGCCCCAGCATTTT
clone size: .; J gene: TRBJ1-6; D gene: .; V gene: TRBV7-8; CDR3 protein: CASSLDRRGSPLHF; CDR3 DNA: TGTGCCAGCAGCCTCGACAGGCGTGGTTCACCCCTCCACTTT
clone size: few; J gene: TRBJ1-4; D gene: .; V gene: TRBV27; CDR3 protein: CASSLSTANEKLFF; CDR3 DNA: TGTGCCAGCAGTTTGTCGACAGCTAATGAAAAACTGTTTTTT
clone size: .; J gene: TRBJ2-7; D gene: .; V gene: TRBV2; CDR3 protein: CASSDWSSYEQYF; CDR3 DNA: TGTGCCAGCAGTGACTGGAGCTCCTACGAGCAGTACTTC
clone size: .; J gene: TRBJ1-2; D gene: .; V gene: TRBV7-3; CDR3 protein: CASSPSPGYGYTF; CDR3 DNA: TGTGCCAGCAGCCCGTCCCCGGGCTATGGCTACACCTTC
clone size: .; J gene: TRBJ2-1; D gene: .; V gene: TRBV5-1; CDR3 protein: CASSLVSIPGNEQFF; CDR3 DNA: TGCGCCAGCAGCTTGGTTTCCATCCCGGGGAATGAGCAGTTCTTC